The present entry profiles one T cell receptor beta chain with its context. TCRdb's copy holds only in-frame clones and misses some; the assay was immunoSEQ multiplex PCR. The data hold 400,000 to 450,000 clones, with approximately 91% observed a single time. These data are taken from a study of blood T cell repertoires in COVID-19. Seattle patients were enrolled during active infection and followed longitudinally. The CDR3 sequence is 14 residues long. V was trimmed by 2 bases and J by 7 bases, leaving 11 bases between them. The germline V gene has CDR1 MRHNA and CDR2 SNTAGT. This sequence was found in a woman in her 40s with COVID-19, enrolled during active disease. The specimen was peripheral blood. The V call is TRBV6-4, the J call TRBJ2-2, with D tentatively TRBD1 (5 bases). The CDR3 spells CASSDGQGNGELFF. Here the CDR3 DNA reads TGTGCCAGCAGTGACGGGCAGGGCAACGGGGAGCTGTTTTTT.